Sequencing of this T cell receptor beta chain was carried out in a study of blood T cells in healthy people across ages. Findings of the study overall: PBMCs were not sorted, which prevented a conclusive comparison of naive versus antigen-experienced cells. It was not known whether donors were CMV positive (a possible confounder of expanded clonotype changes).

Germline CDR1 SGHRS, CDR2 YFSETQ. The V gene end was trimmed by 4 bases and the J gene end by 15 bases; junction bases not matched to a gene: 7. The CDR3 is 13 residues long. The authors ran a second PCR of about 6 to 12 cycles using a sample-barcoded 5' primer and a J-beta primer mix. With 12 random nucleotides, a template-switch adaptor tagged each individual cDNA molecule. TCRdb redid the calling of the 5' RACE reads with MiXCR, one entry per CDR3 protein. The sample consists of around 1.7 million distinct CDR3 sequences, 28% of them appearing once. Every donor gave 9 to 10 milliliters of peripheral blood. Of note for this clonotype: Its matching antigen is unknown.

Sequenced material: blood. This TCR derives from a woman in her 30s in good health. The chain couples TRBV5-1 to TRBJ2-1; TRBD2 aligns across 13 bases. CDR3 protein: CASSQLAGGAVFF. The CDR3 DNA sequence: TGCGCCAGCAGCCAACTAGCGGGGGGGGCAGTGTTCTTC.